A single sample is the source of the 9 T cell receptor beta chains below, sequenced in a study of blood T cell repertoires in COVID-19 (dated by TCRdb to 2018 to 2021). To prepare the library, the immunoSEQ multiplex PCR assay was applied. TCRdb's version of the immuneACCESS table is confined to in-frame rearrangements and falls short of the full clone set. An unresolved V gene accounts for under half of the shortfall where checked; the remainder is of unknown origin. For this sample there are 180,000 or so clones; 75% to 90% appear just once. Approximately 8.9% of the sample is taken by the ten largest. Input material: peripheral blood. Receptors originate from a woman aged 60-75 years with acute or convalescent COVID-19.

The DNA for the CDR3 is TGTGCCAGCAGCTTAGTGGGGACAGGGGCCTCTGGAAACACCATATATTTT. Encoded protein: CASSLVGTGASGNTIYF. This chain joins TRBV7-2 and TRBJ1-3; TRBD1 matches 10 bases. The J segment lost 0 bases and the V segment lost 1 base, leaving 3 bases of the junction unmatched. This CDR3 spans 17 amino acids. Germline V gives CDR1 SGHTA, CDR2 FQGNSA.

V and J are TRBV7-9 and TRBJ2-3; tentative D call: TRBD1 (5 bases). The V gene's germline CDR1 is SEHNR and CDR2 FQNEAQ (reference sequence). The CDR3 has 15 residues. V lost 1 base and J lost 6, with 14 bases in between. CDR3 sequence reads: CASSLVRSWGDTQYF. The CDR3, as DNA: TGTGCCAGCAGCTTAGTCCGTTCGTGGGGCGATACGCAGTATTTT.

This clone occurred once. V is TRBV5-5 and J is TRBJ1-1, with D tentatively TRBD1 (6 bases). Germline V CDR1 and CDR2: SGHKS, YYEKEE (reference sequence). V was pared by 2 bases and J by 11 bases, with 16 bases between. The CDR3 sequence is 13 residues long. This CDR3 reads CASSFPGHPEAFF. The DNA for the CDR3 is TGTGCCAGCAGCTTTCCGGGACACCCGGAGGCTTTCTTT.

This clone was seen just once. This sequence joins TRBV12-3 or TRBV12-4 and TRBJ2-1; 7 nucleotides match TRBD1. The CDR3 length is 13 residues. V lost 7 bases and J lost 3; bases outside the gene matches: 3. Here the CDR3 DNA reads TGTGCCAGCAACAGACAGGGCTACAATGAGCAGTTCTTC. This translates into CASNRQGYNEQFF.

V usage is TRBV21-1 and J usage is TRBJ1-1; the table assigns TRBD1, which was not confirmed against the DNA. TRBV21-1 is a recognized pseudogene. The CDR3 extends over 14 amino acids. In DNA form, the CDR3 reads TGTGCCAGCAGCTTACCAGGGGCGGACACTGAAGCTTTCTTT. Protein: CASSLPGADTEAFF.

The CDR3 region has the DNA TGCAGTGCTAGTGTCACGAGCTCCTACAATGAGCAGTTCTTC. Translated: CSASVTSSYNEQFF. The V gene is TRBV20-1, the J gene TRBJ2-1; D unresolved. V lost 3 bases and J lost 0, with 9 bases in between. The CDR3 runs to 14 residues. The germline V gene has CDR1 DFQATT and CDR2 SNEGSKA (reference sequence).

This sequence joins TRBV6-5 and TRBJ1-5; D may be TRBD1 (5 bases). This CDR3 comprises 15 residues. Trimming cost V 0 bases and J 2 bases, with 8 bases left between them. The germline V gene encodes CDR1 MNHEY and CDR2 SVGAGI. In DNA form, the CDR3 reads TGTGCCAGCAGTTACTCGGCCAGGGGCAATCAGCCCCAGCATTTT. Encoded protein: CASSYSARGNQPQHF.

In this sample, this clone turned up a few times. The chain uses TRBV2 and TRBJ1-2; D possibly corresponds to TRBD1 (5 bases). CDR3 length: 15 amino acids. The germline gives CDR1 SNHLY, CDR2 FYNNEI. The V end was cut by 3 bases, the J end by 1 base, with 12 bases between. CDR3 amino acids: CASSDGAALNYGYTF. CDR3 in DNA: TGTGCCAGCAGTGATGGGGCAGCGCTTAACTATGGCTACACCTTC.

The V call is TRBV5-4, the J call TRBJ1-3; D is possibly TRBD1 (5 bases). This CDR3 is built from 15 residues. Germline CDR1 and CDR2: SGHNT and YYREEE (reference sequence). Trimming shortened V by 3 bases and J by 2 bases, and 12 bases separated the two germline ends. The CDR3 here is CASSYRSGAGNTIYF. As DNA, the CDR3 is TGTGCCAGCAGCTACAGATCGGGGGCTGGAAACACCATATATTTT. Combining the CDR3 with reference TRBV5-4 and TRBJ1-3 gives the whole variable domain ETGVTQSPTHLIKTRGQQVTLRCSSQSGHNTVSWYQQALGQGPQFIFQYYREEENGRGNFPPRFSGLQFPNYSSELNVNALELDDSALYLCASSYRSGAGNTIYFGEGSWLTVV.